This TCR beta chain was captured in a study of T-cell reconstitution after alpha-beta-depleted transplantation in children. There are many counts of this clonotype. What it binds is unknown. The CDR3 is made up of 16 amino acids. With V trimmed by 6 bases and J by 4 bases, 4 bases remained unmatched. Findings of the study overall: Recipient T cells and thymic progenitors that survived were the source of the high TCRbeta diversity seen at day 60 in some patients. Expanded graft clones, several hundred of them, were reportedly the source of alpha-beta T cells about two months after transplant. Hyperexpanded clones declined; after one year, newly produced T cells mostly supplied diversity.

Using unique molecular identifiers, the investigators prepared the TCRbeta library. TCRdb fed the PCR reads into MiXCR, producing one record per CDR3 protein. The profile covers roughly 490,000 distinct CDR3 sequences, with about an eighth appearing a single time and 14% taken by the ten largest. The V and J genes are TRBV12-3 or TRBV12-4 and TRBJ2-2, with 14 bases that match TRBD2. The sequencing here drew on PBMCs, mostly from graft donor cells, taken 180 days after TCRalphabeta/CD19-depleted stem cell transplant. This sequence originates from a female patient under 10 years old who had a stem cell transplant for aplastic anemia, so the T cells may come from the graft donor. Here the CDR3 DNA reads TGTGCCAGCAGCCGGGGACTAGCGGGAGCCACCGGGGAGCTGTTTTTT. Translated: CASSRGLAGATGELFF.